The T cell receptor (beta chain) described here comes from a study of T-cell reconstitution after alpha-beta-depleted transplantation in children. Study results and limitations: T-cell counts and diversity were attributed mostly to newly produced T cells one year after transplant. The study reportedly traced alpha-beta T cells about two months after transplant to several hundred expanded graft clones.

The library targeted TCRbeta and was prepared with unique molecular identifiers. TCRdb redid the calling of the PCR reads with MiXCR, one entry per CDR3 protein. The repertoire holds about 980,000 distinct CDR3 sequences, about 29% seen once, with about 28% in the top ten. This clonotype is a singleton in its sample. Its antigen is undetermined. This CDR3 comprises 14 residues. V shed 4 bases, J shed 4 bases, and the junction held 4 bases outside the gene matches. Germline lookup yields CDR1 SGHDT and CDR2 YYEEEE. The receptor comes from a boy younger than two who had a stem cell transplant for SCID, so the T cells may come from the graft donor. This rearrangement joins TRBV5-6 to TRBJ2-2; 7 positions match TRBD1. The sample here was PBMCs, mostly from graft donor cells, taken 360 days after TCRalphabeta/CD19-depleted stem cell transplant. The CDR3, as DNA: TGTGCCAGCAGCGAACAGGGGCGCACCGGGGAGCTGTTTTTT. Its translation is CASSEQGRTGELFF.